This T cell receptor (beta chain) was observed in a study of T cells in Graves' hyperthyroidism and ophthalmopathy. Study-level background: Peripheral blood was drawn at first diagnosis, prior to all treatment.

Trimming took off 1 base at V and 10 bases at J, with 17 bases between the two ends. CDR3 length equals 16 residues. CDR1 and CDR2 from the germline V gene are LGHDT and YNNKEL (reference sequence). Amplification of TCR beta CDR3 regions used RNA as the template. RT-PCR in the first round (using the HTBI primer set) targeted the TCR CDR3. TCRdb redid the calling of the multiplex PCR reads with MiXCR, one entry per CDR3 protein. In the table there are around 300,000 distinct CDR3 sequences, 14% of which are singletons. This clonotype was picked up a small number of times. Newly diagnosed hyperthyroidism, duration under 2 months, in patients aged 18 to 65.

Material: blood. This sequence originates from a woman aged 25 to 39 with Graves' hyperthyroidism. The genes are TRBV3-1 and TRBJ1-6; D is possibly TRBD1 (6 bases). CDR3 in amino acids: CASSQALPTGNSPLHF. The CDR3 region has the DNA TGTGCCAGCAGCCAAGCGCTACCTACAGGGAACTCACCCCTCCACTTT.